The TCR beta chain under discussion was sequenced for a study of T cell responses to AZD1222 COVID-19 vaccine (dated by TCRdb to the early 2020s). About the investigation overall: TCR sequencing covered over 230 trial participants: 200 to 220 given two doses of AZD1222 and about 26 given two doses of MenACWY control vaccine. Enrollment into the trials was organized by age into subgroups of 18-55, 56-69 and 70-plus years, and those subgroups contained roughly 150, 30 and 60 TCR-sequenced participants, respectively.

Overall study results and their limits: The whole spike protein was spanned by vaccine-associated CD4 TCRs, and dominant responses were seen in regions 160-218 and 743-854. Spike-specific TCR breadth and depth rose significantly after two AZD1222 doses compared with day 0 and with MenACWY recipients. Because no day 14 peak-response samples were available, repertoires were characterized only after the peak T cell response. Reportedly, close to half of the unique spike-specific TCRs recognized epitopes lying outside the regions that are mutated in the B.1.351 and B.1.1.7 variants. The 56-69-year group was small, and its depth increase did not reach significance, likely because of low power. Participants were mostly white British and included more females than males, and it was suggested by the authors that clonal diversity may have been underestimated. Conclusions about previously exposed vaccinees are limited because only six or seven AZD1222 recipients were SARS-CoV-2 seropositive at baseline.

The time point label for this specimen denotes: about 28 days (+/-7) after the second vaccine dose. AZD1222 recipients whose second dose came at about 4 weeks and those whose second dose came at about 12 weeks were combined into one group, since spike-specific TCR depth and breadth did not differ between the two schedules. The vaccinee samples were drawn from two UK trials, COV001 and COV002, one of which was a single-blind randomized controlled phase 2/3 trial testing AZD1222 (ChAdOx1 nCoV-19) in healthy adults. For TCRbeta chain sequencing, PBMC samples from trial participants were taken at day 0 and at day 28 after the second dose. Of note for this clone: Its specific antigen is unknown. Per-nucleotide qualities are absent, and no much larger clonotype sits a single base away.

The CDR3 numbers 16 residues from cysteine through phenylalanine. The DNA shown is the 48-base CDR3, in frame from base 1. Trimming removed 4 bases from V and 0 bases from J, leaving 14 bases between the germline ends. CDR1 SGDLS and CDR2 YYNGEE were looked up in the germline V gene. The CDR3 regions of human TCRbeta chains were analyzed by immunosequencing. Per the original workflow: Repertoire TCRs were checked for matches against a reference library of SARS-CoV-2-specific TCRs that had been generated using the MIRA antigen-specificity platform. Breadth was defined as the fraction of unique TCRs that were SARS-CoV-2-associated. Depth was defined as the fraction of total T cells that were SARS-CoV-2-associated. Using the MIRA data, every spike-specific TCR was mapped to the spike region that the TCR reacted to and assigned to either a CD4 or a CD8 class. Log10-transformed breadth and depth values were compared by one-way ANOVA with Sidak's multiple comparisons tests. TCRdb re-hosts the immuneACCESS table, in-frame sequences only. Its copies lack some clones; in the studies checked, an unresolved V gene accounts for under half of them, and the cause for the rest is not known. From that table come the V and J calls and clone size; the DNA was used to work out D and trimming. The sample table records tens of thousands of clones; roughly 90% of these occur just once. The ten largest account for approximately 4.5% of the sample.

Sequenced material: peripheral blood, taken 28 days after the second AZD1222 dose. Recombination joined TRBV9 with TRBJ2-4, with a tentative D gene TRBD1 over 6 matching bases. This receptor was taken from an adult who received the AZD1222 COVID-19 vaccine. The sequenced DNA: TGTGCCAGCAGCTTCAGACAGGAGTTAGCCAAAAACATTCAGTACTTC. Translated, it gives CASSFRQELAKNIQYF.